The rows below give T cell receptor beta chains drawn from one sample of a study of PD-1 blockade in classical Hodgkin lymphoma. Clones were sequenced by immunoSEQ multiplex PCR, and TCRdb holds only the in-frame ones, with some missing. The sample has 10,000 to 15,000 clones; around four fifths are singletons. This sample comprised CD8+ T cells from blood, obtained at baseline. These receptors originate from a human donor with classical Hodgkin lymphoma. Each CDR3 is given with its conserved first and last residue. Each record gives: J gene, V gene, CDR3 protein.

TRBJ1-2	TRBV28	CASSFGSAYGYTF
TRBJ2-5	TRBV4-3	CASSQKGLADETQYF
TRBJ2-6	TRBV9	CASTPGLNGANVLTF
TRBJ1-5	TRBV4-1	CASSQGFLVRQPQHF
TRBJ2-5	TRBV2	CASSDPTAAGGINRETQYF
TRBJ1-1	TRBV15	CATSRDRVGRGWYTEAFF
TRBJ1-6	TRBV25-1	CASSGTAKGGALHF
TRBJ1-2	TRBV2	CASSDPGQGDDGYTF
TRBJ2-5	TRBV29-1	CSALPGLIQETQYF
TRBJ2-2	TRBV7-2	CASSSSRGAGELFF
TRBJ2-1	TRBV4-3	CASSQGSYNEQFF
TRBJ1-2	TRBV10-3	CAIRGIDYGYTF
TRBJ2-1	TRBV4-1	CASSQGTSGGTYNEQFF
TRBJ1-2	TRBV7-6	CASSPTTGFNYGYTF
TRBJ2-1	TRBV5-1	CASRRDIDNEQFF
TRBJ2-1	TRBV10-2	CASSDSGGYSYNEQFF
TRBJ1-4	TRBV6-5	CASSPNNEKLFF
TRBJ1-4	TRBV4-1	CASSQGPLGQGDEKLFF
TRBJ2-3	TRBV6-4	CASSDQGGRTDTQYF
TRBJ2-3	TRBV7-2	CASSLELAGASTDTQYF
TRBJ1-2	TRBV9	CASSVGGQSNYGYTF
TRBJ2-1	TRBV4-3	CASSRGDRGDNEQFF
TRBJ2-7	TRBV11-2	CASSAGSSYEQYF
TRBJ1-3	TRBV15	CATSRDPGRGNTIYF
TRBJ1-2	TRBV9	CASSGGFYGYTF
TRBJ2-1	TRBV2	CASSLRGSYNEQFF
TRBJ1-3	TRBV7-9	CASSLPSQDQGNTIYF
-	TRBV9	CASSVAQDYEQYF
TRBJ2-1	TRBV11-3	CASSRPQGPNEQFF
TRBJ1-4	TRBV2	CASSEGHLKGKLFF
TRBJ2-3	TRBV4-2	CASSQVGTDTQYF
TRBJ1-2	TRBV10-3	CAISGDRGASYGYTF
TRBJ2-2	TRBV6-5	CASSSTERNTGELFF
TRBJ2-3	TRBV6-6	CASSSPSGGETDTQYF
TRBJ2-1	TRBV4-3	CASSQVRVRLYNEQFF